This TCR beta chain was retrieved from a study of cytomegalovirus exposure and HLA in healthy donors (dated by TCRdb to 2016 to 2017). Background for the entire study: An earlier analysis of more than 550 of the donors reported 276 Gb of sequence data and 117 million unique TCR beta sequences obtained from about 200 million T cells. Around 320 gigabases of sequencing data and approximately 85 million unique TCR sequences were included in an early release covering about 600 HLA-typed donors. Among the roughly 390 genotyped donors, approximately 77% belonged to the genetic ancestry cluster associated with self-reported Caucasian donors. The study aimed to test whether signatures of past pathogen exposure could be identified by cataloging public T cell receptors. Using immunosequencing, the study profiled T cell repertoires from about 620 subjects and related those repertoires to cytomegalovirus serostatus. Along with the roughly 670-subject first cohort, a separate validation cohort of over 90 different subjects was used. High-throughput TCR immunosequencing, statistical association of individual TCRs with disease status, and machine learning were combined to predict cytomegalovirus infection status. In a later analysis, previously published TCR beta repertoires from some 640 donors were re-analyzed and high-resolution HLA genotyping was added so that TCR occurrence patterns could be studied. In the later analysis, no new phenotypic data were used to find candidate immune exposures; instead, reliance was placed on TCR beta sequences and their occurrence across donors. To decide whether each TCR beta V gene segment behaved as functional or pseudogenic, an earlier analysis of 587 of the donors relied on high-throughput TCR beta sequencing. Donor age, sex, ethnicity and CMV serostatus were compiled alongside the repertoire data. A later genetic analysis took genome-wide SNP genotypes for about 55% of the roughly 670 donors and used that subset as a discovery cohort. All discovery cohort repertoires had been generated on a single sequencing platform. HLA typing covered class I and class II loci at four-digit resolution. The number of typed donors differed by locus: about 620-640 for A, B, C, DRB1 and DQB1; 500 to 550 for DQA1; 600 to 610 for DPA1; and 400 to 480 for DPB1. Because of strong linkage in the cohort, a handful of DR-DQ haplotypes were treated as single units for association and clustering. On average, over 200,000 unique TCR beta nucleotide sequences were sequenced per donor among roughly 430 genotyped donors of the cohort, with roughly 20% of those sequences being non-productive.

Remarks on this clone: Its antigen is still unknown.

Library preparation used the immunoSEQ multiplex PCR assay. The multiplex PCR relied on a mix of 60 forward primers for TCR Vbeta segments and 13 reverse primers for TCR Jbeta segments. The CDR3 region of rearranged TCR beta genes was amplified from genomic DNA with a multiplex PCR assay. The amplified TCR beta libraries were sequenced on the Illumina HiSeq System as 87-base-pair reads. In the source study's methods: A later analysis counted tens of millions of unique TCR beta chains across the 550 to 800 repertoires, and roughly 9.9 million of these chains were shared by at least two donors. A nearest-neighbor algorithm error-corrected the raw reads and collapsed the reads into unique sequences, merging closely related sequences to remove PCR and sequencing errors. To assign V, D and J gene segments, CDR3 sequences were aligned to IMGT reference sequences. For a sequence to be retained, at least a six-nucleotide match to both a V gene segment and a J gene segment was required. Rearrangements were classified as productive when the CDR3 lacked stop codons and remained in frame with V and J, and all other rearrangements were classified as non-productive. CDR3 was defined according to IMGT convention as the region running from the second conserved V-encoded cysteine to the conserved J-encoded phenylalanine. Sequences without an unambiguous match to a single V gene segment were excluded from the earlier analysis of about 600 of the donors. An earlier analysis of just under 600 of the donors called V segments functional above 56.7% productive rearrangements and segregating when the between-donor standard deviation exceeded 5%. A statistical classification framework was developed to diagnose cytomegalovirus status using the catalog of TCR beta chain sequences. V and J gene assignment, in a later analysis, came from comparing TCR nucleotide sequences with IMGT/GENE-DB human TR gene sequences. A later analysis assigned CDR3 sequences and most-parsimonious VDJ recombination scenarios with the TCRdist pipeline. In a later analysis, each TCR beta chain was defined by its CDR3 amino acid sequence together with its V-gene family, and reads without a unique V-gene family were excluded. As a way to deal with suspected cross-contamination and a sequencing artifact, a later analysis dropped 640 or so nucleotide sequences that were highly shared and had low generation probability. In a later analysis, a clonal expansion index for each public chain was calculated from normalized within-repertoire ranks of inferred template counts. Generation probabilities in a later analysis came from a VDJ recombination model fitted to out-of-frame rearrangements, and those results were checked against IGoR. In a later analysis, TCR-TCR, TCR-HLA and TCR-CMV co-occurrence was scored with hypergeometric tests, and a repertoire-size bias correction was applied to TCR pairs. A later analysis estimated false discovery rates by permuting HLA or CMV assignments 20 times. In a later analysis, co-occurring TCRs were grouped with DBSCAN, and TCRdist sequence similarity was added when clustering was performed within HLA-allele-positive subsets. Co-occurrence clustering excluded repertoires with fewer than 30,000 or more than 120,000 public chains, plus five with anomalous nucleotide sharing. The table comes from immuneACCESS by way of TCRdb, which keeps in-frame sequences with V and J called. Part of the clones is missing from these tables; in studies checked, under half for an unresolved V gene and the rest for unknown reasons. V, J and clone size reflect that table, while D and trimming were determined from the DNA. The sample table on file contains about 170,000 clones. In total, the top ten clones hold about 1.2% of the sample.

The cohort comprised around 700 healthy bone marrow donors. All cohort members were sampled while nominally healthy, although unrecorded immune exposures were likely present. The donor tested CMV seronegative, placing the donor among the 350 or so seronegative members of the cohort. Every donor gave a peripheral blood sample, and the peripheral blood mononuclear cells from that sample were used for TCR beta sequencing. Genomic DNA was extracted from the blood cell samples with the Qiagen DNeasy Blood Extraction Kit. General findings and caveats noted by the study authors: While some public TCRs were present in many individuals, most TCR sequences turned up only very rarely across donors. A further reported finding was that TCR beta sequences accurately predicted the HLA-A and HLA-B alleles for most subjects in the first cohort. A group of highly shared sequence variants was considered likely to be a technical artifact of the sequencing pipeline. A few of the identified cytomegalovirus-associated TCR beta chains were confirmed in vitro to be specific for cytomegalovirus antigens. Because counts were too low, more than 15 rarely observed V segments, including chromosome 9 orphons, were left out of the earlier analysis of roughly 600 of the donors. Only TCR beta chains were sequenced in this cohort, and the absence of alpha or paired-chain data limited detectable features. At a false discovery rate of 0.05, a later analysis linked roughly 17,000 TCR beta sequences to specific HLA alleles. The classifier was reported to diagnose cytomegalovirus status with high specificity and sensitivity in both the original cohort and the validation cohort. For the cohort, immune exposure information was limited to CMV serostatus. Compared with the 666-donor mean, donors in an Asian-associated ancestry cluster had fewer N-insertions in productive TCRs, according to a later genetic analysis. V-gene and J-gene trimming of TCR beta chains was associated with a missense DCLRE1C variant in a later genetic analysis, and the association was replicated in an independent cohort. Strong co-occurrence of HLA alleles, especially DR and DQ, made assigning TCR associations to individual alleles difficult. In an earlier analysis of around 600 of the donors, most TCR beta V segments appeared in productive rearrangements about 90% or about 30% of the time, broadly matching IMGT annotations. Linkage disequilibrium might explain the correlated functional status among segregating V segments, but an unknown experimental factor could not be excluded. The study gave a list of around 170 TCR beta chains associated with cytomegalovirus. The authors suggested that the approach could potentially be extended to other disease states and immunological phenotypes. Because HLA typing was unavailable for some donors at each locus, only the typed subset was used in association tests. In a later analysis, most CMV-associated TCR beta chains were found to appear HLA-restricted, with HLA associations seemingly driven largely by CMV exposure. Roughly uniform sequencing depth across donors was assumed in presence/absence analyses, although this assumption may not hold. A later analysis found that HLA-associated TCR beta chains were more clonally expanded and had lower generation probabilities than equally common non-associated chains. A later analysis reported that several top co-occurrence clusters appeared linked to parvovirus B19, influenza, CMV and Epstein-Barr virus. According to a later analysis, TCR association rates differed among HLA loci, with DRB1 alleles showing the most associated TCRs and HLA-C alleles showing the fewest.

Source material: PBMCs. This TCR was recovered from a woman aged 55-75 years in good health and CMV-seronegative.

The base sequence is TGTGCCAGCAGCAAAACCGGGCCGCAAAGGGGAGGCTACACCTTC. Translated, this gives CASSKTGPQRGGYTF. The V and J segments used are TRBV21-1 and TRBJ1-2; whether TRBD1, the table's D call, matches the DNA was not checked. TRBV21-1 is classified as a pseudogene. The CDR3 goes from the cysteine to the phenylalanine over 15 residues. The CDR3 DNA has 45 bases and is translated from base 1.